One and the same sample provided the 30 T cell receptor beta chains below, sequenced in a study of T cells in Graves' hyperthyroidism and ophthalmopathy. What was amplified from RNA transcripts were TCR beta CDR3 regions. During a first-round RT-PCR of the TCR CDR3, the HTBI primer set was used. TCRdb itself ran the multiplex PCR reads through MiXCR, one entry per CDR3 protein. The sample contains roughly 100,000 distinct CDR3 sequences, 35% to 45% of which appear only once. The specimen was peripheral blood or thyroid tissue (not recorded which). These receptors were obtained from a woman aged 25 to 45 with Graves' hyperthyroidism.

There are many counts of this clonotype. The V call is TRBV7-9, the J call TRBJ2-7; D is undetermined. This CDR3 spans 12 amino acids. The V end was cut by 5 bases, the J end by 6 bases, with 11 bases between. CDR1 SEHNR and CDR2 FQNEAQ come from the germline V gene (reference sequence). The CDR3 bases are TGTGCCAGCAGCCTGGAACTGCTCGAGCAGTACTTC. Protein: CASSLELLEQYF.

This clonotype appeared many times. This chain joins TRBV7-2 and TRBJ2-3; no clear D. CDR1 and CDR2 from the germline V gene are SGHTA and FQGNSA. The CDR3 loop spans 12 amino acids. Trimming shortened V by 1 base and J by 6 bases, and 5 bases separated the two germline ends. As DNA, the CDR3 is TGTGCCAGCAGCTTAGGGGCGGATACGCAGTATTTT. This sequence encodes CASSLGADTQYF.

This clonotype was detected many times. The chain recombines TRBV2 with TRBJ2-3; TRBD2 might be the D (5 bases). Germline V lookup: CDR1 SNHLY, CDR2 FYNNEI. The length of the CDR3 is 13 residues. With 7 bases removed from V and 6 bases from J, the gap between germline ends came to 14 bases. CDR3 in amino acids: CASKLPPGDTQYF. CDR3 nucleotides: TGTGCCAGCAAACTCCCACCGGGGGATACGCAGTATTTT. Based on the CDR3 plus reference TRBV2 and TRBJ2-3, the full variable domain is EPEVTQTPSHQVTQMGQEVILRCVPISNHLYFYWYRQILGQKVEFLVSFYNNEISEKSEIFDDQFSVERPDGSNFTLKIRSTKLEDSAMYFCASKLPPGDTQYFGPGTRLTVL.

This clonotype was seen repeatedly, ten times or more. V is TRBV5-1 and J is TRBJ1-4; D is undetermined. Between the trimmed V and J ends, which lost 0 bases and 8 bases, there was a span of 14 bases. Germline V gene data show CDR1 as SGHRS and CDR2 as YFSETQ. CDR3 length equals 15 residues. The CDR3 nucleotides read TGCGCCAGCAGCTTGGCCTTCGGCTCAGAAGAAAAACTGTTTTTT. Amino acid sequence: CASSLAFGSEEKLFF.

This clonotype was detected ten times or more. V is TRBV7-2 and J is TRBJ2-3; 10 positions agree with TRBD1. The ends lost 5 bases at V and 0 bases at J; junction bases unmatched: 8. Germline V gene lookup returns CDR1 SGHTA and CDR2 FQGNSA. This CDR3 comprises 17 residues. As DNA, the CDR3 is TGTGCCAGCAGCCCGGACAGGGGGGGGTTTAGCACAGATACGCAGTATTTT. Its translation is CASSPDRGGFSTDTQYF. Using reference TRBV7-2 and TRBJ2-3 for the parts outside the CDR3, the full variable domain is GAGVSQSPSNKVTEKGKDVELRCDPISGHTALYWYRQSLGQGLEFLIYFQGNSAPDKSGLPSDRFSAERTGGSVSTLTIQRTQQEDSAVYLCASSPDRGGFSTDTQYFGPGTRLTVL.

This clonotype was recorded many times. A much larger clone is a single base away; this may be a read error. The chain combines TRBV10-3 with TRBJ1-4, with a weak D call TRBD1 (6 bases). CDR1 ENHRY and CDR2 SYGVKD come from the germline V gene. The CDR3 is made up of 18 amino acids. V lost 0 bases and J lost 5, with 19 bases in between. The CDR3 loop is CAISESVIFGQSNEKLFF. CDR3 coding DNA: TGTGCCATCAGTGAGTCCGTTATATTTGGACAGTCGAATGAAAAACTGTTTTTT.

In its sample, this clonotype was seen many times. CDR3 region: CASSVGRGDQPQHF. The CDR3 DNA follows: TGTGCCAGCAGCGTCGGTCGCGGGGATCAGCCCCAGCATTTT. The chain links TRBV9 to TRBJ1-5; D remains unclear. CDR1 SGDLS and CDR2 YYNGEE come from the germline V gene. The CDR3 has 14 residues. V was shortened by 2 bases and J by 5 bases, with 11 bases between the two germline ends.

This clonotype was detected once. The rearrangement joins TRBV13 to TRBJ1-2; 10 bases agree with TRBD1. This CDR3 has 15 amino acids. The germline CDR1 and CDR2 sequences are PRHDT and FYEKMQ (reference sequence). The J segment lost 7 bases and the V segment lost 5 bases, leaving 10 bases of the junction unmatched. The CDR3 DNA sequence: TGTGCCAGCAGCACGGTAGGGACAGGGGTCATTGGCTACACCTTC. It is translated as CASSTVGTGVIGYTF.

This clonotype appeared many times. The chain couples TRBV10-3 to TRBJ2-3; 8 positions match TRBD2. The CDR3 covers 15 residues. CDR1 is ENHRY and CDR2 is SYGVKD in the germline V gene. J gave up 8 bases and V 6 bases, and 13 bases lay outside the gene matches. In DNA, the CDR3 is TGTGCCATCAGCCAGCCGGGACTAGATCAGGGTACGCAGTATTTT. Protein sequence: CAISQPGLDQGTQYF.

Regarding this clonotype: This is likely a read error, given that the CDR3 carries no conserved phenylalanine or tryptophan at its end. This chain connects TRBV6-8 to TRBJ2-5; D remains ambiguous. Germline CDR1 and CDR2: MNHGY and SAAAGT. V lost 5 bases to trimming and J lost 1 base, with 11 bases between them. CDR3 length: 14 residues. The CDR3 DNA follows: TGTGCCAGCAGTGGAGAGAGCGCCCAAGAGACCCAGTACCTC. Encoded protein: CASSGESAQETQYL.

This clonotype was seen a handful of times. The chain joins TRBV7-9 to TRBJ2-7; maybe TRBD2 (6 bases). The germline gives CDR1 SEHNR, CDR2 FQNEAQ (reference sequence). This CDR3 has 14 amino acids. V lost 8 bases and J lost 0, with 14 bases in between. CDR3 residues: CASQQGGASYEQYF. CDR3 in DNA: TGTGCCAGCCAGCAGGGCGGGGCCTCCTACGAGCAGTACTTC.

This clonotype was seen many times. This sequence joins TRBV2 and TRBJ2-7; unclear D gene. The CDR3 has 13 amino acids. The germline gives CDR1 SNHLY, CDR2 FYNNEI. V gave up 7 bases and J gave up 8 bases, with 18 bases separating them. CDR3 region: CASTPSLFRQQYF. The CDR3 bases are TGTGCCAGCACCCCGAGCTTATTTAGACAGCAGTACTTC.

With respect to this clonotype: This clone may be a read error of a much larger clone one base away. The V call is TRBV6-6, the J call TRBJ1-2, with unresolved D. Trimming shortened V by 5 bases and J by 6 bases, and 16 bases separated the two germline ends. Looked up from germline, CDR1 is MNHNY and CDR2 is SVGAGI (reference sequence). This CDR3 comprises 14 residues. The CDR3: CASSDLGSRDGYTF. In DNA, the CDR3 is TGTGCCAGCAGTGATCTTGGTTCGAGGGATGGCTACACCTTC.

Many counts were recorded for this clonotype. The V and J genes are TRBV6-1 and TRBJ2-5; D is undetermined. The CDR3 length is 14 residues. CDR1 is MNHNS and CDR2 is SASEGT in the germline V gene. V gave up 3 bases and J gave up 5 bases, with 13 bases separating them. CDR3 coding DNA: TGTGCCAGCAGTGAGTTTAGGGCATGGGAGACCCAGTACTTC. It codes for CASSEFRAWETQYF.

This clonotype was counted between two and nine times. Written as DNA, the CDR3 is TGCAGTGCTAGAGATGGGGGGAGCCACTACGAGCAGTACTTC. Amino acid sequence: CSARDGGSHYEQYF. The V and J genes are TRBV20-1 and TRBJ2-7, with D perhaps TRBD2 (6 bases). There are 14 residues in the CDR3. Germline V CDR1 and CDR2: DFQATT, SNEGSKA (reference sequence). V was cut by 0 bases and J by 3 bases, with 12 bases left in between.

This clonotype was recorded many times. This chain uses TRBV10-3 with TRBJ2-7, with D tentatively TRBD1 or TRBD2 (5 bases each). V lost 2 bases and J 4 bases, leaving 12 bases between the germline ends. This CDR3 is 14 amino acids long. Germline V gene data show CDR1 as ENHRY and CDR2 as SYGVKD. Here the CDR3 DNA reads TGTGCCATCAGTGAGCCCCGGGACGGGTACGAGCAGTACTTC. This translates into CAISEPRDGYEQYF.

In its sample, this clonotype was seen many times. This chain joins TRBV4-2 and TRBJ1-4, with a weak D call TRBD1 (6 bases). The CDR3 runs to 17 residues. V was trimmed by 2 bases and J by 6 bases, leaving 19 bases between them. Germline-derived CDR1 and CDR2 are LGHNA and YNFKEQ. CDR3: CASSQLQGGGGDEKLFF. DNA for the CDR3: TGTGCCAGCAGCCAATTACAGGGAGGAGGTGGCGATGAAAAACTGTTTTTT.

This clonotype appeared many times. The chain combines TRBV6-1 with TRBJ2-5; D is unclear. The CDR3 is made up of 12 amino acids. V lost 5 bases and J lost 5, with 9 bases in between. Germline assignment: CDR1 MNHNS and CDR2 SASEGT. The CDR3, as DNA: TGTGCCAGCAGTCCAGTGAGGGAGACCCAGTACTTC. It yields the protein CASSPVRETQYF.

This clonotype was counted many times. The CDR3 spells CASSSRGGGQETQYF. In DNA form, the CDR3 reads TGTGCCAGCAGTTCCCGGGGGGGCGGGCAAGAGACCCAGTACTTC. The chain employs TRBV6-5 and TRBJ2-5; 8 bases fit TRBD2. This CDR3 spans 15 amino acids. Germline V gene sequence: CDR1 MNHEY, CDR2 SVGAGI. V lost 4 bases to trimming and J lost 2 bases; unmatched junction nucleotides: 6.

In this sample, this clonotype turned up many times. One base away lies a much larger clone, so this may be a sequencing read error. The rearrangement links TRBV20-1 to TRBJ1-6; maybe TRBD1 (6 bases). CDR1 is DFQATT and CDR2 is SNEGSKA in the germline V gene (reference sequence). The germline V and J ends were trimmed by 0 bases and 8 bases, with 14 bases remaining between them. The CDR3 contains 15 residues. In nucleotides, the CDR3 is TGCAGTGCTAGAGATTTGAGGGGGGGGGATTCACCCCTCCACTTT. Residues: CSARDLRGGDSPLHF.

The V gene is TRBV20-1, the J gene TRBJ2-7; 12 bases agree with TRBD1. V shed 6 bases and J 8 bases; nucleotides not matched to a gene: 11. This CDR3 is built from 14 residues. Germline V gene data show CDR1 as DFQATT and CDR2 as SNEGSKA (reference sequence). This CDR3 is CSAESGQGAPKQYF. CDR3 nucleotide sequence: TGCAGTGCCGAATCGGGACAGGGGGCGCCTAAGCAGTACTTC.

Concerning this clonotype itself: The junction does not match germline at one end; this may be a read error. V and J are TRBV7-9 and TRBJ1-6, with 7 bases identical to TRBD1. The CDR3 runs to 15 residues. Per germline, CDR1 SEHNR and CDR2 FQNEAQ (reference sequence). For the CDR3, the DNA is TGCGCCAGCAGCCGCACCCGGGACAGCAATTCACCCCTCCACTTT. This encodes CASSRTRDSNSPLHF.

Turning to this clonotype: At one end, the junction sequence differs from germline, possibly due to a read error. The CDR3 region is CASSGTGLGAGSPLHF. The CDR3 nucleotides are TGCGCCAGCAGTGGGACAGGCCTTGGGGCAGGTTCACCCCTCCACTTT. V gene TRBV2 combines with J gene TRBJ1-6; 8 bases agree with TRBD1. The CDR3 has 16 residues. Germline V lookup: CDR1 SNHLY, CDR2 FYNNEI.

This clonotype has a count of ten or more. V gene TRBV7-9 combines with J gene TRBJ2-5; TRBD2 aligns across 14 bases. Germline CDR1 is SEHNR and CDR2 is FQNEAQ (reference sequence). The CDR3 has 17 residues. Trimming cost V 5 bases and J 5 bases; bases outside gene matches: 10. Here the CDR3 DNA reads TGTGCCAGCAGCCCGGGACTAGCGGGAGAGGGTTCGGAGACCCAGTACTTC. Translation gives CASSPGLAGEGSETQYF.

The chain uses TRBV5-1 and TRBJ2-2; D not resolved. Germline assignment: CDR1 SGHRS and CDR2 YFSETQ. The CDR3 runs to 14 residues. Trimming removed 4 bases from V and 2 bases from J, with 9 bases in between. The CDR3 coding sequence is TGCGCCAGCAGCCGAACAACAAACACCGGGGAGCTGTTTTTT. It is translated as CASSRTTNTGELFF.

The V call is TRBV12-3 or TRBV12-4, the J call TRBJ1-2; maybe TRBD1 (5 bases). This CDR3 is 10 amino acids long. The V end lost 4 bases, the J end lost 8 bases, and 5 bases lay between the germline ends. The CDR3 loop is CASSWGGYTF. CDR3 coding DNA: TGTGCCAGCAGTTGGGGGGGCTACACCTTC.

This clonotype came up many times. V is TRBV6-5 and J is TRBJ1-6; TRBD1 might be the D (6 bases). Germline V CDR1 and CDR2: MNHEY, SVGAGI. The CDR3 is 14 amino acids. Trimming cost V 4 bases and J 8 bases, with 12 bases left between them. The CDR3 coding sequence is TGTGCCAGCAGTTGTGCAGGGGCGTATTCACCCCTCCACTTT. Encoded protein: CASSCAGAYSPLHF.

This clonotype was seen many times. The chain is built from TRBV5-6 and TRBJ1-2, with TRBD1 as a possible D gene (5 bases). Trimming stripped 3 bases from V and 6 bases from J, with 12 bases between. Germline values: CDR1 SGHDT, CDR2 YYEEEE. The CDR3 has 13 amino acids. In nucleotides, the CDR3 is TGTGCCAGCAGCTATGGGGGGAAGAATGGCTACACCTTC. This sequence encodes CASSYGGKNGYTF. Together with reference TRBV5-6 and TRBJ1-2, the CDR3 gives the full variable domain: DAGVTQSPTHLIKTRGQQVTLRCSPKSGHDTVSWYQQALGQGPQFIFQYYEEEERQRGNFPDRFSGHQFPNYSSELNVNALLLGDSALYLCASSYGGKNGYTFGSGTRLTVV.

This clonotype occurred many times. The chain carries TRBV6-5 and TRBJ2-7; no firm D call. The CDR3 length is 16 residues. V was trimmed by 2 bases and J by 4 bases, leaving 18 bases between them. The germline CDR1 and CDR2 sequences are MNHEY and SVGAGI. The chain's CDR3 is CASSYKGRRILYEQYF. In DNA form, the CDR3 reads TGTGCCAGCAGTTACAAGGGTCGGCGGATCCTATACGAGCAGTACTTC.

This clonotype was recorded many times. The chain employs TRBV10-3 and TRBJ1-6; D might be TRBD1 (6 bases). Per germline, CDR1 ENHRY and CDR2 SYGVKD. The CDR3 runs to 12 residues. V lost 6 bases and J lost 9, with 9 bases in between. CDR3 sequence reads: CAIRQGSSPLHF. In DNA form, the CDR3 reads TGTGCCATCAGACAGGGAAGTTCACCCCTCCACTTT.